This TCR beta chain was documented in a study of tissue T cells after allogeneic stem cell transplantation. Study background: Tissue samples with histologically apparent lymphocytes on H&E review were prioritized for sequencing. Overall study results and limits: In patients and mice, blood and spleen missed much of tissue repertoire. The study did not identify alloreactive or antigen-specific tissue TCRs, and some clones might be persisting host cells.

TCRbeta CDR3 was sequenced at survey depth with template counts. Sequenced by immunoSEQ multiplex PCR; TCRdb stores in-frame clones only, minus some. This table has some 25,000 clones, 73% appearing once. This clone is labeled as medium-sized (0.01 to 0.1%). Its cognate antigen is unknown. This CDR3 is built from 20 residues. The J segment lost 2 bases and the V segment lost 1 base, leaving 12 bases of the junction unmatched. CDR1 and CDR2 (germline): SGHRS, YFSETQ. The genes are TRBV5-1 and TRBJ2-2, with TRBD2 matching over 12 bases. The sequence came from a female donor older than 55 with lung cancer. The sequences come from tissue from the ileum, collected at autopsy. CDR3 loop: CASSLTSPSGRVFNTGELFF. The DNA for the CDR3 is TGCGCCAGCAGCTTGACCTCGCCTAGCGGGAGGGTCTTTAACACCGGGGAGCTGTTTTTT.